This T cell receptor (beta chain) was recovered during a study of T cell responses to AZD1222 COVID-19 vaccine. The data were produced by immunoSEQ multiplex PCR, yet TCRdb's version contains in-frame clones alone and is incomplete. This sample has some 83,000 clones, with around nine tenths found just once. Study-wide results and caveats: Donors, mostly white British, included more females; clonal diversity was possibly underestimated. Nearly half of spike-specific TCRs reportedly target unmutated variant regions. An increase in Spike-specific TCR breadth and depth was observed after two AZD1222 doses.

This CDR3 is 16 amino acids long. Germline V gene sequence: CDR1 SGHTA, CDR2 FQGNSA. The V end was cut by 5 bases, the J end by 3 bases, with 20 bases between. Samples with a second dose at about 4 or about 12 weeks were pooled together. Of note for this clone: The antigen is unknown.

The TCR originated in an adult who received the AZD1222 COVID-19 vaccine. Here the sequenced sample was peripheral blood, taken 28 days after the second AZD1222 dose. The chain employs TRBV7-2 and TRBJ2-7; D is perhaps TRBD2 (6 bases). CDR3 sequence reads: CASSLLGSESGYEQYF. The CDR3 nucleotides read TGTGCCAGCAGCCTACTCGGGAGCGAGTCTGGCTACGAGCAGTACTTC.